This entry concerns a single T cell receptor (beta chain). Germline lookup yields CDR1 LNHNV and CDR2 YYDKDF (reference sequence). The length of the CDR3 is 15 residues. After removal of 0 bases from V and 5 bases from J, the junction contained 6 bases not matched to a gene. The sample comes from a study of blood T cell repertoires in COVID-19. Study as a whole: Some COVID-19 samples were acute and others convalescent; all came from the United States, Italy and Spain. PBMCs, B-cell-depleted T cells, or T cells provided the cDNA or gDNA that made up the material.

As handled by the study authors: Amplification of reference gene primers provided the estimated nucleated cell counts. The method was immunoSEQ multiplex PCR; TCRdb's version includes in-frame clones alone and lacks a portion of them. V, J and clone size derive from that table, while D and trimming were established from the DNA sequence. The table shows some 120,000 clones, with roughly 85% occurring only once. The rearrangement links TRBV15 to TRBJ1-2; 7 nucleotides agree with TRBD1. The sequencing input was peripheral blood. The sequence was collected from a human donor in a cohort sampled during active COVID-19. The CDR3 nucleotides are TGTGCCACCAGCAGAGACCCAGGGGGGATATATGGCTACACCTTC. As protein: CATSRDPGGIYGYTF. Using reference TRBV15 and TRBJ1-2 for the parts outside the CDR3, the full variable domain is DAMVIQNPRYQVTQFGKPVTLSCSQTLNHNVMYWYQQKSSQAPKLLFHYYDKDFNNEADTPDNFQSRRPNTSFCFLDIRSPGLGDTAMYLCATSRDPGGIYGYTFGSGTRLTVV.